This T cell receptor (beta chain) was recovered during a study of blood T cells in healthy people across ages. About the study: Template switching recovered approximately one barcoded beta molecule for every two T cells. The study's findings and limits: A roughly linear age-dependent decrease characterized TCR beta diversity per million T cells. Higher diversity and more naive CD4+ cells were features of long-lived donors, compared to aged donors.

CDR3 size: 15 residues. CDR1 and CDR2 (germline): SGDLS, YYNGEE. V was pared by 2 bases and J by 6 bases, with 1 base of the junction left unmatched. Sample-barcoded 5' priming and a J-beta primer mix drove a second PCR of about 6 to 11 cycles. TCRdb itself ran the 5' RACE reads through MiXCR, one entry per CDR3 protein. The sample contains hundreds of thousands of distinct CDR3 sequences, roughly 50% of which appear only once. To note about this clonotype: As yet, its antigen is unknown.

The sample comprised blood. The TCR originated in a woman aged 55-70 years in good health. The gene calls are TRBV9 and TRBJ2-1; 14 bases are shared with TRBD2. The CDR3 DNA reads TGTGCCAGCAGCGTGACTAGCGGGAGGGCCAATGAGCAGTTCTTC. As protein: CASSVTSGRANEQFF.